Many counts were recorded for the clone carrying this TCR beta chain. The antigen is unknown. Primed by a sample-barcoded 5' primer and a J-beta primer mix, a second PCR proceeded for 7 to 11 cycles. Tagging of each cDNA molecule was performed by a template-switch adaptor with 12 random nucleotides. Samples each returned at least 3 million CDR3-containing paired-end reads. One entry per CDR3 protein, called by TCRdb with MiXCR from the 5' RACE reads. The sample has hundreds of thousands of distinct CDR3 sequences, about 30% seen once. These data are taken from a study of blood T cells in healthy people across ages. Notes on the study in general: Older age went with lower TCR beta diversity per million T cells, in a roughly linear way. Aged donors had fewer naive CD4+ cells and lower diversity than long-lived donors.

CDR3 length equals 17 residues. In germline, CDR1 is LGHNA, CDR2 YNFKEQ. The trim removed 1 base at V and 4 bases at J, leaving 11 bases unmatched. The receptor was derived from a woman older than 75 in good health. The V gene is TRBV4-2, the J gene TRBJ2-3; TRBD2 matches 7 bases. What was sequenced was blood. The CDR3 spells CASSQAGRTSSADTQYF. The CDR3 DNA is TGTGCCAGCAGCCAAGCGGGACGGACTAGTAGCGCAGATACGCAGTATTTT.